Listed below are T cell receptor beta chains from one sample, sequenced in a study of response to subunit inactivated influenza vaccine. TCRdb redid the calling of the RT-PCR reads with MiXCR, one entry per CDR3 protein. In the table there are almost 250,000 distinct CDR3 sequences, approximately 12% of which are singletons. Source: non-naive T cells sorted from PBMCs, taken about 14 days before vaccination. The receptors shown here come from a man between 50 and 59 years old who received an inactivated influenza vaccine. Each CDR3 is given with its conserved first and last residue. Each record gives: D gene, clone size, V gene, J gene, CDR3 DNA, CDR3 protein. The D gene is left open where the match is weak. The listing skips clone size in some rows; elsewhere it reads once, few, many or a size class.

>TRBD1|NA|TRBV5-1|TRBJ1-1
TGCGCCAGCAACCTGGACAGGGGAACTGAAGCTTTCTTT
CASNLDRGTEAFF
>NA|NA|TRBV20-1|TRBJ2-5
TGCAGTGCTCCCGACAGTTTCCGGGGACAAGAGACCCAGTACTTC
CSAPDSFRGQETQYF
>NA|NA|TRBV5-6|TRBJ2-5
TGTGCCAGCAGCTTACAGGGGCGGGGGTTGTTCAAAGAGACCCAGTACTTC
CASSLQGRGLFKETQYF
>NA|NA|TRBV9|TRBJ2-5
TGTGCCAGCAGTACTGGACAGAAAGAGACCCAGTACTTC
CASSTGQKETQYF
>NA|few|TRBV29-1|TRBJ2-2
TGCAGCGTGAGAGTTAACAGGAACACCGGGGAGCTGTTTTTT
CSVRVNRNTGELFF
>NA|few|TRBV20-1|TRBJ2-1
TGCAGTGCTAGCCAAGCCAATGAGCAGTTCTTC
CSASQANEQFF
>NA|NA|TRBV12-5|TRBJ2-7
TGTGCTAGTGGTCCAACCGGAAAGGACCAGAGGGTCAGGGAGGCCCACGAGCAGTACTTC
CASGPTGKDQRVREAHEQYF
>NA|many|TRBV29-1|TRBJ2-5
TGCAGCGTTGACCTACAAGAGACCCAGTACTTC
CSVDLQETQYF
>NA|NA|TRBV3-1|TRBJ2-3
TGTGCCAGCAGCCAAGATGTGACCACCGATACGCAGTATTTT
CASSQDVTTDTQYF
>NA|few|TRBV5-4|TRBJ2-7
TGTGCCAGCAGCTTGTACGGGACCACCTACGAGCAGTACTTC
CASSLYGTTYEQYF
>NA|many|TRBV5-1|TRBJ2-1
TGCGCCAGCAGCTTGGTAGGGCAGACCAATGAGCAGTTCTTC
CASSLVGQTNEQFF
>NA|many|TRBV18|TRBJ1-1
TGTGCCAGCTCCTCTCGAGTAGGGGCTTTCTTT
CASSSRVGAFF
>TRBD1|few|TRBV24-1|TRBJ2-7
TGTGCCACCAGCACGGACAGGGTGAGCGAGCAGTACTTC
CATSTDRVSEQYF
>NA|NA|TRBV2|TRBJ1-5
TGTGCCAGCAACAGGGATGAGCTACAGCCCCAGCATTTT
CASNRDELQPQHF
>NA|few|TRBV28|TRBJ2-7
TGTGCCAGCAGTTTCAGTTGGAACGAGCAGTACTTC
CASSFSWNEQYF
>TRBD2|many|TRBV7-2|TRBJ2-1
TGTGCCAGCAGCTTTGCAGCGGGAGTTGACAATGAGCAGTTCTTC
CASSFAAGVDNEQFF
>TRBD1|NA|TRBV6-2/TRBV6-3|TRBJ1-5
TGTGCCAGCAGGGGGGACAGGCCCTATAGCAATCAGCCCCAGCATTTT
CASRGDRPYSNQPQHF
>NA|few|TRBV15|TRBJ2-7
TGTGCCACCAGCTTAGACAGCCGGTTGAACGAGCAGTACTTC
CATSLDSRLNEQYF
>NA|NA|TRBV5-6|TRBJ2-2
TGTGCCAGCAGCTTGGCGGGCCGACGCACCGGGGAGCTGTTTTTT
CASSLAGRRTGELFF
>NA|NA|TRBV20-1|TRBJ2-1
TGCAGTGCTAGTCGGGAGTGGGTAGAGTTCTTC
CSASREWVEFF
>NA|few|TRBV24-1|TRBJ2-5
TGTGCCACCAGTGATTCAAGACGGGAAGAGACCCAGTACTTC
CATSDSRREETQYF
>TRBD2|NA|TRBV20-1|TRBJ2-5
TGCAGTGCTAGATCGGGACTAGGGGAGACCCAGTACTTC
CSARSGLGETQYF
>TRBD2|NA|TRBV10-3|TRBJ2-7
TGTGCCATCAGTGGGACTAGCGGATACGAGCAGTACTTC
CAISGTSGYEQYF
>NA|few|TRBV5-1|TRBJ2-6
TGCGCCAGCAGCTTGGGGACATTCCTCTCTGGGGCCAACGTCCTGACTTTC
CASSLGTFLSGANVLTF
>TRBD1|few|TRBV12-3/TRBV12-4|TRBJ1-1
TGTGCCAGCAGTTTGACAGGGGGCATGAACACTGAAGCTTTCTTT
CASSLTGGMNTEAFF
>NA|NA|TRBV7-2|TRBJ2-7
TGTGCCAGCAGCTTAGGACAGCCCGGGACCCCTTACGAGCAGTACTTC
CASSLGQPGTPYEQYF
>NA|many|TRBV4-2|TRBJ2-3
TGTGCCAGCAGCCGGCAGGGCTCAGCCGGCACAGATACGCAGTATTTT
CASSRQGSAGTDTQYF
>TRBD2|NA|TRBV5-1|TRBJ2-5
TGCGCCAGCAGCTTGGTTGGCGGGGGGCCCCAAGAGACCCAGTACTTC
CASSLVGGGPQETQYF
>TRBD1|few|TRBV29-1|TRBJ1-4
TGCAGCGTGCGGACAGGCTCAACTAATGAAAAACTGTTTTTT
CSVRTGSTNEKLFF
>TRBD2|few|TRBV20-1|TRBJ2-1
TGCAGTGCTACCCAGACTATTAGCGGGGGGGCTGGTGAGCAGTTCTTC
CSATQTISGGAGEQFF
>NA|NA|TRBV3-1|TRBJ1-4
TGTGCCAGCAGCCAGGGGGGAAAACTGTTTTTT
CASSQGGKLFF
>NA|NA|TRBV20-1|TRBJ2-1
TGCAGTGCTAGTCCCCTACGTAGGGAATCCTACAATGAGCAGTTCTTC
CSASPLRRESYNEQFF
>TRBD2|many|TRBV20-1|TRBJ2-1
TGCAGTGCCCAGCCTACAAGCGGGAGAAGCTACAATGAGCAGTTCTTC
CSAQPTSGRSYNEQFF
>NA|NA|TRBV11-1|TRBJ2-4
TGTGCCAGCAGCGTCCCCGGGCTAGCCAAAAACATTCAGTACTTC
CASSVPGLAKNIQYF
>TRBD2|NA|TRBV19|TRBJ2-1
TGTGCCAGTAGTATACGGGGGACTAGAATCCCACGGGAGCAGTTCTTC
CASSIRGTRIPREQFF
>NA|NA|TRBV15|TRBJ1-1
TGTGCCACCAGCAGAGATCGGGTGAACACTGAAGCTTTCTTT
CATSRDRVNTEAFF
>NA|many|TRBV2|TRBJ1-4
TGTGCCAGCAGGGTACAGGTTACGAATGAAAAACTGTTTTTT
CASRVQVTNEKLFF
>TRBD2|few|TRBV7-2|TRBJ2-5
TGTGCCAGCAGCTTAGCATGGCTAGCGGGAGTTGGAGAGACCCAGTACTTC
CASSLAWLAGVGETQYF
>TRBD1|few|TRBV2|TRBJ1-5
TGTGCCAGCAGTTTCCAGGGGGGAAGAAATCAGCCCCAGCATTTT
CASSFQGGRNQPQHF